This passage covers 30 T cell receptor beta chains from one sample sequenced in a study of sequential checkpoint blockade in melanoma. Treatment defined: randomized to nivolumab then ipilimumab (arm A) or the reverse (arm B). Some clones are missing from TCRdb's copy, which holds only in-frame ones; the method was immunoSEQ multiplex PCR. This sample carries roughly 15,000 clones, around two thirds of them seen once, and the ten largest clones take roughly 31%. Sequenced here: CD8+ T cells sorted from blood (inferred from file names), sampled from a patient given nivolumab and ipilimumab in sequence. The source is a human donor with melanoma.

This clone was seen a handful of times. The V gene is TRBV7-6, the J gene TRBJ2-7; D may be TRBD2 (5 bases). The CDR3 contains 12 residues. Trimming shortened V by 5 bases and J by 2 bases, and 7 bases separated the two germline ends. Germline values: CDR1 SGHVS, CDR2 FNYEAQ. In DNA, the CDR3 is TGTGCCAGCAGCGGAGGCGCCTACGAGCAGTACTTC. Translation gives CASSGGAYEQYF. The full variable domain, in which reference TRBV7-6 and TRBJ2-7 provide the parts outside the CDR3, is GAGVSQSPRYKVTKRGQDVALRCDPISGHVSLYWYRQALGQGPEFLTYFNYEAQQDKSGLPNDRFSAERPEGSISTLTIQRTEQRDSAMYRCASSGGAYEQYFGPGTRLTVT.

Only one count was recorded for this clone. This sequence joins TRBV5-6 and TRBJ1-1; D is perhaps TRBD1 (5 bases). Trimming shortened V by 4 bases and J by 4 bases, and 11 bases separated the two germline ends. The CDR3 totals 13 residues. Germline V gives CDR1 SGHDT, CDR2 YYEEEE. The CDR3 DNA reads as TGTGCCAGCAGCGCAGGGTTGGGCACTGAAGCTTTCTTT. Translating it yields CASSAGLGTEAFF.

This clone turned up a few times. In DNA form, the CDR3 reads TGTGCCAGTAGTATCGGGGACAGGTACACTGAAGCTTTCTTT. This sequence encodes CASSIGDRYTEAFF. V is TRBV19 and J is TRBJ1-1; 8 bases agree with TRBD1. V was pared by 3 bases and J by 3 bases, with 3 bases of the junction left unmatched. Per the germline V gene, CDR1 is LNHDA and CDR2 is SQIVND (reference sequence). The CDR3 consists of 14 residues. Variable domain in full (rest from reference TRBV19 and TRBJ1-1): DGGITQSPKYLFRKEGQNVTLSCEQNLNHDAMYWYRQDPGQGLRLIYYSQIVNDFQKGDIAEGYSVSREKKESFPLTVTSAQKNPTAFYLCASSIGDRYTEAFFGQGTRLTVV.

This chain uses TRBV13 with TRBJ2-1; 9 nucleotides line up with TRBD2. V shed 5 bases and J 7 bases; nucleotides not matched to a gene: 12. The germline V gene has CDR1 PRHDT and CDR2 FYEKMQ (reference sequence). CDR3 length: 16 residues. CDR3 DNA sequence: TGTGCCAGCAGCACCCGAGGTAGCGGGAGTTTTAATGAGCAGTTCTTC. Protein sequence: CASSTRGSGSFNEQFF.

This clone has only a few counts. The chain joins TRBV19 to TRBJ1-2; D call uncertain. Germline loops: CDR1 LNHDA, CDR2 SQIVND (reference sequence). The CDR3 is made up of 11 amino acids. Deletions cut 8 bases from V and 8 bases from J, with 12 bases between. CDR3 sequence reads: CASSGGLGYTF. The CDR3, as DNA: TGTGCCAGTTCTGGCGGGCTCGGCTACACCTTC.

The chain recombines TRBV30 with TRBJ1-6, with 10 bases that match TRBD1. Per germline, CDR1 GTSNPN and CDR2 SVGIG (reference sequence). This CDR3 spans 13 amino acids. V lost 3 bases to trimming and J lost 9 bases; unmatched junction nucleotides: 2. The CDR3 region is CAWRGTGASPLHF. The CDR3 DNA reads TGTGCCTGGAGGGGGACAGGGGCTTCACCCCTCCACTTT.

J is TRBJ2-1 and V is TRBV9; TRBD2 matches at 16 bases. The CDR3 is 17 amino acids. In germline, CDR1 is SGDLS, CDR2 YYNGEE. V gave up 4 bases and J gave up 6 bases; unmatched junction bases: 7. DNA for the CDR3: TGTGCCAGCAGCATCGGGACTAGCGGGAGGGCACGCAATGAGCAGTTCTTC. Its protein product is CASSIGTSGRARNEQFF.

The table lists this clone with a count of one. The chain couples TRBV27 to TRBJ2-7; 10 positions agree with TRBD1. The V gene's germline CDR1 is MNHEY and CDR2 SMNVEV (reference sequence). Trimming cost V 6 bases and J 0 bases; bases outside gene matches: 14. The CDR3 contains 18 residues. The CDR3: CASSLAPGQGSVSYEQYF. The CDR3, as DNA: TGTGCCAGCAGCTTAGCGCCGGGACAGGGGTCGGTCTCCTACGAGCAGTACTTC.

This clone turned up a few times. J is TRBJ2-5 and V is TRBV7-9; 8 bases align to TRBD1. The length of the CDR3 is 14 residues. Germline V gene data show CDR1 as SEHNR and CDR2 as FQNEAQ (reference sequence). Unmatched junction bases numbered 6, after V lost 8 bases and J lost 1 base. The CDR3 DNA is TGTGCCAGCGTCTGGACAGGGATCCAAGAGACCCAGTACTTC. Translated: CASVWTGIQETQYF.

The gene calls are TRBV7-6 and TRBJ2-7; 9 nucleotides agree with TRBD1. Germline trimming cut 0 bases from V and 3 bases from J; bases unmatched to any gene: 3. Germline V gene sequence: CDR1 SGHVS, CDR2 FNYEAQ. The CDR3 contains 15 residues. CDR3 bases: TGTGCCAGCAGCTTAGCGACAGGGGGAGGCTACGAGCAGTACTTC. Its protein is CASSLATGGGYEQYF.

As concerns this clone: Different DNA sequences within this sample yield the same CDR3. The chain uses TRBV5-1 and TRBJ1-1, with 10 bases fitting TRBD1. Germline CDR1 and CDR2: SGHRS and YFSETQ. The CDR3 has 15 residues. V was pared by 0 bases and J by 4 bases, with 3 bases of the junction left unmatched. The CDR3, as DNA: TGCGCCAGCAGCTTGGACCGGGACAGGGGCACTGAAGCTTTCTTT. Residues: CASSLDRDRGTEAFF.

To note about this clone: Other nucleotide sequences from this sample produce the same CDR3. This chain uses TRBV6-5 with TRBJ2-7; D not certain. V was shortened by 5 bases and J by 3 bases, with 8 bases between the two germline ends. Germline V gene data show CDR1 as MNHEY and CDR2 as SVGAGI. This CDR3 spans 12 amino acids. DNA for the CDR3: TGTGCCAGCAGTGAAGCCGGCTACGAGCAGTACTTC. It is translated as CASSEAGYEQYF.

This chain links TRBV6-5 with TRBJ1-3, with a possible D match to TRBD1 (5 bases). Between the trimmed V and J ends, which lost 11 bases and 4 bases, there was a span of 12 bases. The CDR3 covers 12 residues. Germline CDR1 is MNHEY and CDR2 is SVGAGI. CDR3 DNA: TGTGCCGCGGGGGGATCCGGAAACACCATATATTTT. This gives the protein CAAGGSGNTIYF.

CDR3 coding DNA: TGCGCCAGCAGAGTCGGACAGGGGGGCTACGAGCAGTACTTC. Translated, it gives CASRVGQGGYEQYF. This sequence joins TRBV5-1 and TRBJ2-7; 10 nucleotides agree with TRBD1. With V trimmed by 5 bases and J by 3 bases, 5 bases remained unmatched. CDR3 length: 14 amino acids. Germline assignment: CDR1 SGHRS and CDR2 YFSETQ.

The rearrangement uses TRBV9 and TRBJ2-2, with D possibly matching TRBD1 (5 bases). The CDR3 length is 15 residues. Between the trimmed V and J ends, which lost 0 bases and 3 bases, there was a span of 9 bases. Germline loops: CDR1 SGDLS, CDR2 YYNGEE. The CDR3 spells CASSVDDSYTGELFF. CDR3 nucleotide sequence: TGTGCCAGCAGCGTAGATGACAGCTACACCGGGGAGCTGTTTTTT.

This clone appeared a few times. The chain joins TRBV7-2 to TRBJ2-7, with 7 bases aligning to TRBD1. The CDR3 sequence is 14 residues long. With 3 bases clipped from V and 5 bases from J, the junction kept 7 bases outside the gene matches. In germline, CDR1 is SGHTA, CDR2 FQGNSA. The CDR3 nucleotides are TGTGCCAGCAGCTTGGTAGGGGGCAGGGACGAGCAGTACTTC. This codes for CASSLVGGRDEQYF.

The rearrangement uses TRBV7-9 and TRBJ2-1; 11 bases align to TRBD2. V shed 4 bases, J shed 7 bases, and the junction held 3 bases outside the gene matches. The CDR3 has 14 residues. The germline V gene has CDR1 SEHNR and CDR2 FQNEAQ (reference sequence). CDR3 in amino acids: CASSSTSGANEQFF. CDR3 coding DNA: TGTGCCAGCAGCTCGACTAGCGGGGCGAATGAGCAGTTCTTC.

The V gene is TRBV7-9, the J gene TRBJ2-5; D is unclear. This CDR3 contains 13 residues. Trimming cost V 1 base and J 4 bases, with 7 bases left between them. CDR1 is SEHNR, CDR2 FQNEAQ, per germline (reference sequence). The CDR3 sequence is CASSLETVETQYF. The CDR3 bases are TGTGCCAGCAGCTTAGAGACTGTAGAGACCCAGTACTTC.

V gene TRBV4-3 combines with J gene TRBJ2-3; D not certain. V was clipped by 0 bases and J by 4 bases, with 5 bases between them. CDR1 is LGHNA and CDR2 is YSLEER in the germline V gene. The CDR3 totals 13 residues. CDR3 protein: CASSQDLADTQYF. The CDR3, as DNA: TGCGCCAGCAGCCAAGATCTAGCAGATACGCAGTATTTT.

V is TRBV7-6 and J is TRBJ2-2; TRBD1 matches 9 bases. Germline V lookup: CDR1 SGHVS, CDR2 FNYEAQ. The V and J ends lost 3 bases and 8 bases, in that order; junction bases with no gene match: 10. CDR3 length equals 16 residues. The CDR3 loop reads CASSFGKTGGAGELFF. CDR3 bases: TGTGCCAGCAGCTTTGGAAAGACAGGGGGGGCAGGGGAGCTGTTTTTT.

The V call is TRBV7-9, the J call TRBJ2-1; 13 bases fit TRBD2. Germline V lookup: CDR1 SEHNR, CDR2 FQNEAQ (reference sequence). Trimming removed 5 bases from V and 8 bases from J; junction bases left unmatched: 6. CDR3 length: 15 amino acids. The CDR3: CASSRTSGGEDEQFF. In nucleotides, the CDR3 is TGTGCCAGCAGCCGTACTAGCGGGGGGGAGGATGAGCAGTTCTTC.

The chain links TRBV7-9 to TRBJ2-2; a weak D match, TRBD2 (5 bases). V was shortened by 5 bases and J by 6 bases, with 19 bases between the two germline ends. CDR3 length: 16 amino acids. Germline V gives CDR1 SEHNR, CDR2 FQNEAQ (reference sequence). The DNA of the CDR3 is TGTGCCAGCAGCCATCGGAGTGGACTCGGCTCCGGGGAGCTGTTTTTT. It encodes CASSHRSGLGSGELFF.

This chain joins TRBV7-9 and TRBJ2-7; 11 nucleotides agree with TRBD2. Germline trimming cut 1 base from V and 6 bases from J; bases unmatched to any gene: 14. Per the germline V gene, CDR1 is SEHNR and CDR2 is FQNEAQ (reference sequence). The CDR3 consists of 18 residues. CDR3 sequence (DNA): TGTGCCAGCAGCTTAGTGGGTAGCGGGGGGGCCGGGGGTTCCGAGCAGTACTTC. This encodes CASSLVGSGGAGGSEQYF.

The J gene is TRBJ1-6, the V gene TRBV9, with 7 bases fitting TRBD1. CDR1 is SGDLS, CDR2 YYNGEE, per germline. CDR3 size: 14 residues. Trimming cost V 3 bases and J 8 bases; bases outside gene matches: 5. The CDR3, as DNA: TGTGCCAGCAGCGGAGAGGGGGCGCATTCACCCCTCCACTTT. This encodes CASSGEGAHSPLHF.

The chain joins TRBV23-1 to TRBJ1-2; TRBD1 aligns across 7 bases. TRBV23-1 is an open reading frame, and its role is uncertain. Trimming removed 0 bases from V and 5 bases from J; junction bases left unmatched: 6. This CDR3 is 15 amino acids long. The CDR3 coding sequence is TGCGCCAGCAGTCAATCGGAGGGGGCACAATATGGCTACACCTTC. Its translation is CASSQSEGAQYGYTF.

This clone was seen a few times. The CDR3 spells CASSKGRARRLNQPQHF. The CDR3 nucleotides read TGTGCCAGCAGCAAAGGGAGGGCAAGGAGGCTGAATCAGCCCCAGCATTTT. This chain links TRBV21-1 with TRBJ1-5. TRBV21-1 is tagged as a pseudogene. The CDR3 has 17 residues.

The V and J genes are TRBV9 and TRBJ1-4; maybe TRBD1 (6 bases). Germline CDR1 and CDR2: SGDLS and YYNGEE. Trimming shortened V by 0 bases and J by 7 bases, and 13 bases separated the two germline ends. This CDR3 is built from 15 residues. CDR3 coding DNA: TGTGCCAGCAGCGTAGGTTCGGGGGGGCTTGAAAAACTGTTTTTT. The encoded protein is CASSVGSGGLEKLFF.

This clone appeared a few times. J is TRBJ1-2 and V is TRBV2; D possibly corresponds to TRBD1 (6 bases). The CDR3 runs 13 residues. Trimming left V 7 bases short and J 4 bases short, with 13 bases between. Germline lookup yields CDR1 SNHLY and CDR2 FYNNEI. The DNA for the CDR3 is TGTGCCAGCAACCGGGACACCCTCTATGGCTACACCTTC. Translation: CASNRDTLYGYTF.

In DNA, the CDR3 is TGTGCCAGTAGCCTAACGAGGGCAGAAAACACTGAAGCTTTCTTT. The encoded protein is CASSLTRAENTEAFF. The rearrangement links TRBV19 to TRBJ1-1; no reliable D call. The CDR3 sequence is 15 residues long. Trimming removed 6 bases from V and 2 bases from J, with 16 bases in between. Germline V gives CDR1 LNHDA, CDR2 SQIVND (reference sequence).

This clone has a handful of counts. This chain uses TRBV18 with TRBJ1-1; 9 bases align to TRBD1. There are 13 residues in the CDR3. With V trimmed by 2 bases and J by 6 bases, 1 base remained unmatched. Germline CDR1 KGHSH, CDR2 LQKENI. In nucleotides, the CDR3 is TGTGCCAGCTCACCAACAGGGGGCGCTGAAGCTTTCTTT. Translated, it gives CASSPTGGAEAFF.